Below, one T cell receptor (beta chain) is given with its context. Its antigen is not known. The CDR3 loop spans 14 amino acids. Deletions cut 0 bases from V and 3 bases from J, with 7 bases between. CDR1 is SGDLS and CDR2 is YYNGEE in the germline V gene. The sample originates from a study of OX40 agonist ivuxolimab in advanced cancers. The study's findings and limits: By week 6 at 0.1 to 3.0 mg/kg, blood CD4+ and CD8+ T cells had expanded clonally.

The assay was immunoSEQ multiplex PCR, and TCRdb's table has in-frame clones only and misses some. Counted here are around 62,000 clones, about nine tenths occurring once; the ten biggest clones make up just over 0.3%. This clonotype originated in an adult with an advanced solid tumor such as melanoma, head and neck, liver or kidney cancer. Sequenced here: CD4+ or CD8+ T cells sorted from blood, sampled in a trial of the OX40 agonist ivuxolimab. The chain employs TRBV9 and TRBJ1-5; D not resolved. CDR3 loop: CASSVGPFNQPQHF. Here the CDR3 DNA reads TGTGCCAGCAGCGTAGGGCCGTTCAATCAGCCCCAGCATTTT.